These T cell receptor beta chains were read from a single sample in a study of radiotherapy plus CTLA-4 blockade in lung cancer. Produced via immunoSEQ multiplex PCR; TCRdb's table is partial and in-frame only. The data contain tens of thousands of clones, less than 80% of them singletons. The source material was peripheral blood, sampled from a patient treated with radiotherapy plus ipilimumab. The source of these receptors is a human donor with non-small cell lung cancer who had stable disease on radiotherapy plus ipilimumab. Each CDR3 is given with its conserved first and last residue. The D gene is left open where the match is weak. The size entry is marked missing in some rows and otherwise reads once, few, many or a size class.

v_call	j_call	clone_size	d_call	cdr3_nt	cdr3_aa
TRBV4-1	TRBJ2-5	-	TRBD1	TGCGCCAGCAGCCAAGATCGACAGGGGCCGATCCAAGAGACCCAGTACTTC	CASSQDRQGPIQETQYF
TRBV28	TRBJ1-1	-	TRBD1	TGTGCCAGCATGCCACAGGGGACTGAAGCTTTCTTT	CASMPQGTEAFF
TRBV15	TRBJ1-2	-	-	TGTGCCACCAGCAGAGATCCCGGAATAAATGGCTACACCTTC	CATSRDPGINGYTF
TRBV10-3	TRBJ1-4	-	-	TGTGCCATCAGTGCTCAGGGAGGGAATGAAAAACTGTTTTTT	CAISAQGGNEKLFF
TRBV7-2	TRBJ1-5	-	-	TGTGCCAGCAGCTCCAGGACAGTCGGGAGCAATCAGCCCCAGCATTTT	CASSSRTVGSNQPQHF
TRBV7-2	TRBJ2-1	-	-	TGTGCCAGCAGCTTATGGGGCGGTGAGCAGTTCTTC	CASSLWGGEQFF
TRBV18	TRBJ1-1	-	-	TGTGCCAGCTCACCACCATCAGGACTCTCATTCGGCAACACTGAAGCTTTCTTT	CASSPPSGLSFGNTEAFF
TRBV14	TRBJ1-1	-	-	TGTGCCAGCAGCCTACAGGGGAACACTGAAGCTTTCTTT	CASSLQGNTEAFF
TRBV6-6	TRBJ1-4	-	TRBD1	TGTGCCAGCCTCCGATGGGACAGCCTTAATGAAAAACTGTTTTTT	CASLRWDSLNEKLFF
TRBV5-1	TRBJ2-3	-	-	TGCGCCAGCCGCCAATATGACAGGTCTGGCGCAGATACGCAGTATTTT	CASRQYDRSGADTQYF
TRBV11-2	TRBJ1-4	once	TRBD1	TGTGCCAGCAGTCAGGACAGGGGCTCGGAAAAACTGTTTTTT	CASSQDRGSEKLFF
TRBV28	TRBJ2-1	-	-	TGTGCCAGCAGTGAGACAGTTACCTACAATGAGCAGTTCTTC	CASSETVTYNEQFF
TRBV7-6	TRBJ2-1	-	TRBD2	TGTGCCAGCAGCTTACAGGGACTAGCGGTGTACAATGAGCAGTTCTTC	CASSLQGLAVYNEQFF
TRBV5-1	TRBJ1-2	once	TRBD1	TGCGCCAGCAGCCTTAACCGGGACAGGAGCTATGGCTACACCTTC	CASSLNRDRSYGYTF
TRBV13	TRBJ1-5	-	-	TGTGCCAGCAGCTTAGGCAGGGGCAATCAGCCCCAGCATTTT	CASSLGRGNQPQHF
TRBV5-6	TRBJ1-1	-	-	TGTGCCAGCAGCCCGGGAGACACTGAAGCTTTCTTT	CASSPGDTEAFF
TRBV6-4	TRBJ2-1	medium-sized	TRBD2	TGTGCCAGCAGAGAACTAGCGGGGGGCAATGAGCAGTTCTTC	CASRELAGGNEQFF
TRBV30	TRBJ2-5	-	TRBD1	TGTGCCTGGAGTGAGACAGGGGAAGAGACCCAGTACTTC	CAWSETGEETQYF
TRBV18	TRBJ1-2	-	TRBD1	TGTGCCAGCTCAGCCGGGACAGGGGGCTATGGCTACACCTTC	CASSAGTGGYGYTF
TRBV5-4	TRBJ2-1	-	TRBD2	TGTGCCAGCAGCTTGTCGGGACTAGGATTCTTCGAGCAGTTCTTC	CASSLSGLGFFEQFF
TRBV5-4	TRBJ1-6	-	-	TGTGCCAGCAGCTCGGGGGGGAGCTCCTATAATTCACCCCTCCACTTT	CASSSGGSSYNSPLHF
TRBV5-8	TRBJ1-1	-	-	TGTGCCAGCAGCCCCCCTCTAAGGGGGACCATCTTT	CASSPPLRGTIF
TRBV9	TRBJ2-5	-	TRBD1	TGTGCCAGCAGCAAACAGGGGGCCGAGACCCAGTACTTC	CASSKQGAETQYF
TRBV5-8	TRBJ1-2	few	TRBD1	TGTGCCAGCAGCCGCTGGACAGGGGCAGGGTATGGCTACACCTTC	CASSRWTGAGYGYTF
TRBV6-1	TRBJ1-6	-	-	TGTGCCAGCAGTTCGGGCCAGGTTAATTCACCCCTCCACTTT	CASSSGQVNSPLHF
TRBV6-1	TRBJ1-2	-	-	TGTGCCAGCAGTGAAGGGGCAGGGTCGATTGGCTACACCTTC	CASSEGAGSIGYTF
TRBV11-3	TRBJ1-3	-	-	TGTGCCAGCAGCCCGACAGCCTCTGGAAACACCATATATTTT	CASSPTASGNTIYF
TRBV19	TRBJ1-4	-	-	TGTGCCAGTAGTCTGGGGGCAACTAATGAAAAACTGTTTTTT	CASSLGATNEKLFF
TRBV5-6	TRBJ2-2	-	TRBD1	TGTGCCAGCAGCTTTCGACAGGGGCGCACCGGGGAGCTGTTTTTT	CASSFRQGRTGELFF
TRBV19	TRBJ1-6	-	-	TGTGCCAGTAGTTCCCGAATGGGCAGTAAGGTGTCACCCCTCCACTTT	CASSSRMGSKVSPLHF
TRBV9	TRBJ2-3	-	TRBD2	TGTGCCAGCAGCGTTGGAGCGGGGGGAACAGATACGCAGTATTTT	CASSVGAGGTDTQYF
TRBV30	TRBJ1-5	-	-	TGTGCCTGGAGTATAGGGGCTTATAGCAATCAGCCCCAGCATTTT	CAWSIGAYSNQPQHF
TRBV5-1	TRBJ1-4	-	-	TGCGCCAGCAGCTTGGTACAGGGCTCAACTAATGAAAAACTGTTTTTT	CASSLVQGSTNEKLFF
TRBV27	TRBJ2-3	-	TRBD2	TGTGCCAGCAGTTTCTCGACTAGCGGGGGGGCCGGGGATACGCAGTATTTT	CASSFSTSGGAGDTQYF
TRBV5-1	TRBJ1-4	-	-	TGCGCCAGCAACCCGGCGCCGACCTTTGGGGACGGTGAAAAACTGTTTTTT	CASNPAPTFGDGEKLFF
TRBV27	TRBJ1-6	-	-	TGTGCCAGCAGTTCCGGGGTAGCGAATTCACCCCTCCACTTT	CASSSGVANSPLHF
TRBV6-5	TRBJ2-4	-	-	TGTGCCAGCAGTGTGGGGGGGCCGGAAAACATTCAGTACTTC	CASSVGGPENIQYF
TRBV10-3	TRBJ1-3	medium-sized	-	TGTGCCATCAGTGAGTCGGAGAAGACAGTGAGAAACTCTGGAAACACCATATATTTT	CAISESEKTVRNSGNTIYF
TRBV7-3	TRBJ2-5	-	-	TGTGCCAGCAGCTTAGGGGGGCACGAGACCCAGTACTTC	CASSLGGHETQYF
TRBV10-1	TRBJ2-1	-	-	TGCGCCAGCAGTGAGTCGACCGGGGGCGTTAAGTTCTTC	CASSESTGGVKFF
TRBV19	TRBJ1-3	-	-	TGTGCCAGTAGTAGGGACAAGATCTCTGGAAACACCATATATTTT	CASSRDKISGNTIYF
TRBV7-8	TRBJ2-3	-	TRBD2	TGTGCCAGCAGCTCCAGACGCGGGGGCCTGACTAGCGGGGGCCCAGATACGCAGTATTTT	CASSSRRGGLTSGGPDTQYF
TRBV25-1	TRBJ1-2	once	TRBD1	TGTGCCAGCAGTTATACAGGGGGTAAAGGGGGTTATGGCTACACCTTC	CASSYTGGKGGYGYTF
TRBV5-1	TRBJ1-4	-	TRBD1	TGCGCCAGCAGCCAGGGACAGGGAGAAAAACTGTTTTTT	CASSQGQGEKLFF
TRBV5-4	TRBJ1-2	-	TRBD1	TGTGCCAGCAGCCTACAGGGGGTTATCTATGGCTACACCTTC	CASSLQGVIYGYTF
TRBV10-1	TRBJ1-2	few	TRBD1	TGCGCCAGCAGTGCAGGACAGGGTTCCGATGGCTACACCTTC	CASSAGQGSDGYTF
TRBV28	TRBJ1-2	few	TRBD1	TGTGCCAGCACCACGACAGGGGGTCTTTATGGCTACACCTTC	CASTTTGGLYGYTF
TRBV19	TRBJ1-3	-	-	TGTGCCAGTAGTATCTCCAGCTCTGGAAACACCATATATTTT	CASSISSSGNTIYF
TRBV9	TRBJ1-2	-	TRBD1	TGTGCCAGCAGCGTAGAGCTACAGGGGTTAAATGGCTACACCTTC	CASSVELQGLNGYTF
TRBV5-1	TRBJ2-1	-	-	TGCGCCAGCAGCTTTGACGGGGATCTCACCTACAATGAGCAGTTCTTC	CASSFDGDLTYNEQFF